This T cell receptor delta chain came from a study of fetal and pediatric gammadelta thymocytes (dated by TCRdb to between 2022 and 2023). For the wider study: The bulk gammadelta thymocyte repertoires, which combined previously published data with newly generated, unpublished data, were used to reinforce a single-cell study of gammadelta thymocyte development. Previously published data (refs 27,28) and unpublished data were combined in the bulk gammadelta thymocyte repertoires. The bulk gammadelta thymocyte repertoire set covered some 10 subjects in total, 3 fetal thymus donors and 7 pediatric thymus donors. Bulk TCR repertoire data were included to raise the number of subjects and reinforce the CDR3 publicity analysis. Study-level results and caveats: Fetal gammadelta thymocyte repertoires were previously reported to be enriched for TRDV2, TRGV8 and TRGV9 usage, low N additions and public CDR3s compared with post-natal repertoires.

According to the germline V gene, CDR1 reads GEAIGNYY and CDR2 reads EKD. The junction shows trimming of 3 bases on V and 0 bases on J, and the gene matches do not reach 7 bases of it. From its cysteine to its phenylalanine, the CDR3 spans 20 amino acids. Only the CDR3 part of the read is kept: 60 bases, read in frame from the first base. TCRdb names Illumina MiSeq as the instrument used. The authors processed their data as follows. For the publicity analysis, the Vgamma9Vdelta2 and nonVgamma9Vdelta2 bulk CDR3 files from each subject were merged to form one combined repertoire per subject. Using base R and dplyr, each CDR3 amino acid sequence was checked across 9 single-cell datasets and 10 bulk repertoires to give a publicity score ranging from 0 to 19. In TCRdb, clones were called once more from the public reads by CATT, and rows of identical DNA were later combined. TCRdb's processing, not the study's, gives the V and J calls here. In this sample the table shows around 500 delta-chain clones, just under 30% of which occur a single time. The top ten clones comprise 20% to 25% of the sample.

In Singapore, elective pregnancy terminations performed for socio-psychological reasons at roughly 14 to 22 weeks estimated gestational age were the source of the fetal thymuses. All fetuses were judged structurally normal by ultrasound before termination and by gross morphological examination afterwards. Staining of thymocytes was performed with Zombie NIR viability dye and with antibodies against CD3 (UCHT1), TCRgammadelta (11F2), TCRVgamma9 (IMMU360) and TCRVdelta2 (IMMU389). Bulk TRD and TRG CDR3 repertoires were generated separately from sorted Vgamma9Vdelta2 and nonVgamma9Vdelta2 gammadelta thymocytes of human fetal and pediatric thymuses. Thymic cell suspensions were made from fetal and post-natal thymuses as previously described. Cells that were CD3+ gammadeltaTCR+ Vgamma9+ Vdelta2+ were sorted as Vgamma9Vdelta2 thymocytes. Cells were sorted on a FACS Aria III cell sorter (BD Biosciences).

As for this clone: The clone's antigen remains unknown. A far larger clone differs by one base, so this is likely a read error.

The chain uses TRDV2 and TRDJ3, and TRDD3 matches 13 of the central bases. The J gene is absent in TCRdb and was assigned here via DNA matching to germline. The source is a human fetus. The sample taken for sequencing was Vgamma9Vdelta2 gamma-delta T cells from the thymus. What the cell subset or site label conveys for this sample: sorted CD3+gammadeltaTCR+Vgamma9+Vdelta2+ thymocytes. The CDR3 loop reads CACDSVLGDTSSWDTRQMFF. The nucleotide sequence is given as TGTGCCTGTGACTCCGTACTGGGGGATACGAGCTCCTGGGACACCCGACAGATGTTTTTC.